Sequencing of this TCR beta chain was carried out in a study of metastatic and nonmetastatic thyroid tumors. Study information: It was across blood and tumor or nodule tissue from malignant and benign thyroid patients that repertoires were compared.

Via MiXCR, TCRdb re-called the PCR reads. This table has tens of thousands of clones, approximately 20% appearing once. This clone was seen repeatedly, ten times or more. Germline V lookup: CDR1 MDHEN, CDR2 SYDVKM. There are 16 residues in the CDR3. Germline trimming cut 1 base from V and 0 bases from J; bases unmatched to any gene: 1. Patients had received no treatment of any kind before thyroid surgery. The sequence was obtained from a female donor with papillary thyroid cancer or a benign thyroid nodule (not recorded which). Some clones in this sample may be carry-over from other donors' samples. Source material: blood. The chain links TRBV28 to TRBJ2-4, with TRBD1 matching 9 bases. The CDR3 loop is CASSLYRGLAKNIQYF. CDR3 in DNA: TGTGCCAGCAGTTTATACAGGGGGCTAGCCAAAAACATTCAGTACTTC.